The clone carrying this TCR beta chain has more than one count but fewer than ten. This record comes from a study of patients and donors after allogeneic stem cell transplantation. The CDR3 runs to 16 residues. Trimming cost V 3 bases and J 5 bases, with 17 bases left between them. From the RT-PCR reads, TCRdb called clonotypes with MiXCR, one entry per CDR3 protein. The data hold fewer than 180,000 distinct CDR3 sequences, with roughly 35% observed a single time. The chain joins TRBV12-3 or TRBV12-4 to TRBJ1-5; TRBD1 is a possible D gene (6 bases). Sequences were obtained from blood, either unsorted or a sorted T cell fraction (not recorded which). This sequence was found in a human donor who was either an allogeneic HSCT recipient or a stem cell or donor lymphocyte infusion donor (not recorded which). It is not recorded whose cells these are; they may come from a transplant donor. The CDR3 nucleotides are TGTGCCAGCAGTTTTACAGGGCCCGGCGATTATCAGCCCCAGCATTTT. This gives the protein CASSFTGPGDYQPQHF.